This T cell receptor (beta chain) emerged from a study of cytomegalovirus exposure and HLA in healthy donors. CDR1 is LGHNA, CDR2 YSLEER, per germline. The V gene end was trimmed by 8 bases and the J gene end by 9 bases; junction bases not matched to a gene: 10. This CDR3 has 15 amino acids. Primers: 60 Vbeta forward and 13 Jbeta reverse. Profiling relied on immunoSEQ multiplex PCR, and the TCRdb table lists in-frame clones only, not all of them. This repertoire includes about 130,000 clones. The gene calls are TRBV4-3 and TRBJ2-1; 13 nucleotides align to TRBD2. The sequenced sample consisted of PBMCs. This sequence originates from a man between 35 and 55 years old in good health and CMV-seronegative. The CDR3 nucleotides read TGCGCCAGCGCACCTTCCGGACTAGCGGGAGTTGAGCAGTTCTTC. Protein: CASAPSGLAGVEQFF.